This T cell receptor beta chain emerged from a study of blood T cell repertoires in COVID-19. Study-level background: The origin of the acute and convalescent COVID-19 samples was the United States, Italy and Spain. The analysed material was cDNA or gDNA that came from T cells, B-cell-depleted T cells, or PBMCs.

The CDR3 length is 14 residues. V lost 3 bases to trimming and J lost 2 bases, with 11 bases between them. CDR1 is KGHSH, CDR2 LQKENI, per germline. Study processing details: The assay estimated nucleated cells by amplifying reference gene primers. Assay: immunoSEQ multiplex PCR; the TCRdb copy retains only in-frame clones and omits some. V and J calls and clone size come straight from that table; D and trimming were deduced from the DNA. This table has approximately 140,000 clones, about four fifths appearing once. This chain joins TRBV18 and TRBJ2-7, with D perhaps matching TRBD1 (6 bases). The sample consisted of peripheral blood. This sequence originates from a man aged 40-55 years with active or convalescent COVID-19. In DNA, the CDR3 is TGTGCCAGCTCACCGGGGGCCACCACCTACGAGCAGTACTTC. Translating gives CASSPGATTYEQYF.